These 3 T cell receptor beta chains originate from one sample sequenced in a study of tumor-infiltrating lymphocytes in primary liver carcinoma. Co-extracted RNA and DNA came from roughly 20-30 mg of unsorted bulk tissue. Priming with a constant-region primer yielded TCR beta cDNA from about 480 ng total RNA. A slightly modified ARM-PCR protocol with three nested multiplex PCR rounds produced these TCR beta libraries. In the first two PCR rounds, TRBV1-TRBV30 forward primers were paired with a C-beta reverse primer, and each round lasted approximately 9 cycles. TCRdb called the multiplex PCR reads again in MiXCR, with one record for every CDR3 protein. The sample includes around 47,000 distinct CDR3 sequences, approximately 70% seen only once; the top ten take approximately 19%. The sequenced sample was liver tumor tissue from sampling region 2. Subset described: tumor region T2, inferior pole. The source is a man aged 40-55 years with primary liver carcinoma and hepatitis B virus infection.

This clonotype was recorded only once. An end of the junction differs from the germline gene, which may be a read error. V is TRBV6-1 and J is TRBJ2-1; D unclear. CDR3 length equals 14 residues. CDR1 is MNHNS and CDR2 is SASEGT in the germline V gene. The CDR3 loop reads CASSVKLTCNEQLF. The CDR3 DNA follows: TGTGCCAGCAGTGTCAAACTGACGTGCAATGAGCAGCTCTTC.

In the case of this clonotype: Mismatch with germline at one junction end may stem from a read error. V usage is TRBV11-2 and J usage is TRBJ2-1; TRBD1 might be the D (6 bases). Germline CDR1 and CDR2: SGHAT and FQNNGV. This CDR3 is 17 amino acids long. The CDR3 bases are TGTGCCAGCAGCTCAGGTAACAGGGCGATCTCCTACAATGAACAGTTCTTC. Translating gives CASSSGNRAISYNEQFF.

About this clonotype: An end of the junction differs from the germline gene, which may be a read error. The chain recombines TRBV5-5 with TRBJ1-6, with D hard to call. Germline CDR1 is SGHKS and CDR2 is YYEKEE (reference sequence). The CDR3 runs to 15 residues. The CDR3 coding sequence is TGTACCAGCAGCTCCTGGGCGGAGTCGAATTCACCCCTCCACTTT. Its protein product is CTSSSWAESNSPLHF.